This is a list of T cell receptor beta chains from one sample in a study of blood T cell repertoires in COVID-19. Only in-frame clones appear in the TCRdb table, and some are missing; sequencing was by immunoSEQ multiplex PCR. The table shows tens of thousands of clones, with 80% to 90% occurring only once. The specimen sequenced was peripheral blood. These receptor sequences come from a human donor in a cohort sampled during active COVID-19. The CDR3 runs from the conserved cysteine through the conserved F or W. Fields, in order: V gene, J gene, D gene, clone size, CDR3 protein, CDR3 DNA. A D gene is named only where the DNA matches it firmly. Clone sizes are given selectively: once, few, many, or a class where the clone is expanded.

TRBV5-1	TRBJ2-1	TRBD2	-	CASSLGLAGDEQFF	TGCGCCAGCAGCTTAGGACTAGCGGGAGACGAGCAGTTCTTC
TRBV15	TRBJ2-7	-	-	CATSRDNGPGGEQYF	TGTGCCACCAGCAGAGATAACGGGCCTGGAGGCGAGCAGTACTTC
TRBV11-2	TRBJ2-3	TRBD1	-	CASSVGTATSTDTQYF	TGTGCCAGCAGCGTCGGGACAGCCACTAGCACAGATACGCAGTATTTT
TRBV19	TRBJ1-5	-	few	CASSILADRANQPQHF	TGTGCCAGTAGTATATTGGCCGACAGAGCCAATCAGCCCCAGCATTTT
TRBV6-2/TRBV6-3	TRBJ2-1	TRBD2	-	CASSYPIERELRYNEQFF	TGTGCCAGCAGTTACCCCATCGAGCGGGAGTTGAGGTACAATGAGCAGTTCTTC
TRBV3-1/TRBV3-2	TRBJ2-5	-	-	CASSQDSGAARETQYF	TGTGCCAGCAGCCAAGATAGTGGGGCAGCGAGGGAGACCCAGTACTTC
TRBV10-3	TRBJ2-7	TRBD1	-	CAISDLGAGGTEQYF	TGTGCCATCAGTGACTTAGGGGCAGGGGGAACCGAGCAGTACTTC
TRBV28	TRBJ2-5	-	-	CASRNPPGQKHTETQYF	TGTGCCAGTAGGAACCCGCCGGGACAAAAACACACGGAGACCCAGTACTTC
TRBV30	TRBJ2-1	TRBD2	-	CAWSPGLATTQFF	TGTGCCTGGAGTCCGGGACTAGCGACAACGCAGTTCTTC
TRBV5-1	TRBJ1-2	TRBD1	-	CASSWGTVHGYTF	TGCGCCAGCAGCTGGGGGACAGTCCATGGCTACACCTTC
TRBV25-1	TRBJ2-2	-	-	CASSEYPVTGAGELFF	TGTGCCAGCAGTGAATACCCTGTGACGGGAGCCGGGGAGCTGTTTTTT
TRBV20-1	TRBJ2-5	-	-	CSASFVPGELETQYF	TGCAGTGCTAGTTTCGTACCTGGGGAGTTGGAGACCCAGTACTTC